The entry below describes one TCR beta chain. Antigen specificity is unknown. The data are from a study of cytomegalovirus exposure and HLA in healthy donors. Points from the study as a whole: Most of the CMV-associated TCR beta chains (in a later analysis) appeared to be HLA-restricted. Per a later analysis, HLA-associated TCR beta chains showed more clonal expansion than other, equally common TCR beta chains. In a later analysis, TCR beta V- and J-gene trimming showed a link to a missense DCLRE1C variant. Reportedly, HLA-A and HLA-B alleles of most subjects were accurately predicted from TCR beta.

This CDR3 spans 15 amino acids. V lost 6 bases and J 3 bases, leaving 20 bases between the germline ends. The V gene's germline CDR1 is SQVTM and CDR2 ANQGSEA. Primers for the PCR totalled 60 Vbeta and 13 Jbeta. Generated by immunoSEQ multiplex PCR, the TCRdb table keeps only in-frame clones and is missing some. This table has roughly 200,000 clones, 9.5% appearing once. The receptor was derived from a woman aged 25 to 39 in good health and CMV-seropositive. Sequenced material: PBMCs. The chain uses TRBV29-1 and TRBJ1-1; D uncertain. DNA for the CDR3: TGCAGCGTGCCCGCGGGTGGGATAAATTACACTGAAGCTTTCTTT. It codes for CSVPAGGINYTEAFF.